This T cell receptor (beta chain) stems from a study of T cells in Graves' hyperthyroidism and ophthalmopathy. Findings and limits, study-wide: In the analysis, a 13 V-J model separated ophthalmopathy from stable hyperthyroidism.

Losses at the gene ends were 5 bases for V and 4 bases for J; bases not matched to a gene: 8. The CDR3 extends over 15 amino acids. The germline V gene has CDR1 DFQATT and CDR2 SNEGSKA (reference sequence). Clinical symptoms, serum thyroxine and TRAb, thyroid ultrasound and orbital computed tomography were used for the diagnoses. Amplified TCR beta CDR3 regions came from RNA transcripts. Primed by the HTBI set, a first-round RT-PCR was run on the TCR CDR3. In TCRdb, the multiplex PCR reads were re-called with MiXCR into one record per CDR3 protein. Of about 640,000 distinct CDR3 sequences listed, about 45% are singletons. Concerning this clonotype itself: Its antigen is not known.

V is TRBV20-1 and J is TRBJ1-1; TRBD1 agrees at 12 bases. This receptor was identified in an adult man with Graves' disease, either hyperthyroidism or ophthalmopathy (not recorded which). The sequenced material came from peripheral blood or thyroid tissue (not recorded which). The CDR3 region is CSAVSPGQGATEAFF. The CDR3 DNA reads TGCAGTGCTGTCTCACCGGGACAGGGGGCCACTGAAGCTTTCTTT.